This T cell receptor (beta chain) is drawn from a study of T cells in Graves' hyperthyroidism and ophthalmopathy. Overall study: Peripheral blood was taken when the disease was first diagnosed, before any treatment began. Findings and caveats of the study: Using 13 V-J features, a model discriminated ophthalmopathy from stable hyperthyroidism.

Germline V gene lookup returns CDR1 MNHNS and CDR2 SASEGT. CDR3 length: 18 amino acids. Trimming removed 0 bases from V and 10 bases from J, with 22 bases in between. RNA transcripts were the template for amplifying TCR beta CDR3 regions. In the first-round RT-PCR of the TCR CDR3, the HTBI primer set was used. TCRdb passed the multiplex PCR reads through MiXCR, listing each CDR3 protein once. In the table there are about 370,000 distinct CDR3 sequences, about 16% of which are singletons. Ophthalmopathy patients had Clinical Activity Score at least 3, NOSPECS grade at least 4, duration under 3 months. The authors took PBMCs from roughly 9.5 ml fresh peripheral blood. This clonotype has a handful of counts. Its antigen is not known.

J is TRBJ1-6 and V is TRBV6-1; TRBD1 is a possible D gene (6 bases). Specimen: blood. The sequence derives from a woman aged 55-69 years with Graves' ophthalmopathy. The CDR3 sequence: CASSEAHLGGSQASPLHF. The CDR3, as DNA: TGTGCCAGCAGTGAAGCGCACTTGGGGGGCAGTCAGGCATCACCCCTCCACTTT.